Following are 10 T cell receptor beta chains from one sample sequenced in a study of cytomegalovirus exposure and HLA in healthy donors. The PCR had 60 Vbeta and 13 Jbeta primers. The table came from immunoSEQ multiplex PCR; TCRdb's copy has only in-frame clones and leaves some out. Of fewer than 200,000 clones listed, 65% to 85% are singletons. The sequenced sample was PBMCs. These receptors were collected from a female donor in good health and CMV-seronegative.

This clone was recorded only once. This chain uses TRBV6-1 with TRBJ2-7; possibly TRBD1 for D (5 bases). This CDR3 is 14 amino acids long. Per germline, CDR1 MNHNS and CDR2 SASEGT. Trimming cost V 3 bases and J 2 bases, with 11 bases left between them. The CDR3 DNA follows: TGTGCCAGCAGTGATTTGGACACCACCTACGAGCAGTACTTC. Residues: CASSDLDTTYEQYF.

The chain is built from TRBV4-3 and TRBJ2-1; the match to TRBD2 covers 14 bases. With 2 bases clipped from V and 8 bases from J, the junction kept 5 bases outside the gene matches. The CDR3 has 16 amino acids. Germline V gene lookup returns CDR1 LGHNA and CDR2 YSLEER. The CDR3 protein is CASSQSGLAGEDEQFF. The DNA of the CDR3 is TGCGCCAGCAGCCAATCGGGACTAGCGGGAGAGGATGAGCAGTTCTTC.

A few counts support this clone. The V call is TRBV6-5, the J call TRBJ2-3; D may be TRBD2 (5 bases). The V gene's germline CDR1 is MNHEY and CDR2 SVGAGI. V shed 5 bases and J shed 0 bases, with 9 bases lying between them. This CDR3 region has 14 residues. CDR3 bases: TGTGCCAGCAGTATCGGACTGAGCACAGATACGCAGTATTTT. This gives the protein CASSIGLSTDTQYF.

This chain uses TRBV6-5 with TRBJ2-7; D is possibly TRBD2 (6 bases). The ends were cut back, 6 bases at V and 8 bases at J, with 17 bases in the middle. Germline assignment: CDR1 MNHEY and CDR2 SVGAGI. The CDR3 is made up of 13 amino acids. This chain's CDR3 is CASRDTLEGQQYF. CDR3 nucleotides: TGTGCCAGCAGAGACACCCTGGAGGGGCAGCAGTACTTC.

This clone was observed a few times. The sample holds other DNA sequences that translate to the same CDR3. This chain connects TRBV9 to TRBJ1-2; 9 nucleotides match TRBD1. The germline V gene has CDR1 SGDLS and CDR2 YYNGEE. Trimming at V came to 3 bases and at J to 7 bases, leaving 7 bases not matched to a gene. The CDR3 is 14 amino acids. The CDR3 loop reads CASSATGGAGGYTF. CDR3 DNA: TGTGCCAGCAGCGCCACAGGGGGCGCGGGTGGCTACACCTTC.

The gene calls are TRBV7-8 and TRBJ1-2, with TRBD1 matching over 9 bases. V was pared by 5 bases and J by 1 base, with 5 bases of the junction left unmatched. The length of the CDR3 is 15 residues. CDR1 is SGHVS, CDR2 FQNEAQ, per germline. CDR3 in amino acids: CASSPQGAGNYGYTF. CDR3 DNA: TGTGCCAGCAGCCCACAGGGGGCCGGTAACTATGGCTACACCTTC.

This clone was seen a few times. This chain connects TRBV7-9 to TRBJ2-1; D ambiguous. Germline V lookup: CDR1 SEHNR, CDR2 FQNEAQ (reference sequence). The V and J ends lost 2 bases and 2 bases respectively, with 10 bases between them. CDR3 length: 15 residues. The CDR3 DNA is TGTGCCAGCAGCTTAACACTACCGGCCTACAATGAGCAGTTCTTC. It is translated as CASSLTLPAYNEQFF.

The V call is TRBV2, the J call TRBJ2-1; possible D gene TRBD1, 6 bases. V was shortened by 3 bases and J by 14 bases, with 14 bases between the two germline ends. The CDR3 has 12 amino acids. The germline gives CDR1 SNHLY, CDR2 FYNNEI. CDR3 amino acids: CASSDPQGTEFF. The CDR3, as DNA: TGTGCCAGCAGTGATCCCCAGGGGACGGAGTTCTTC.

This clone was counted a single time. V and J are TRBV7-9 and TRBJ1-5; 10 bases align to TRBD1. The CDR3 has 12 amino acids. The germline V gene encodes CDR1 SEHNR and CDR2 FQNEAQ (reference sequence). V lost 5 bases, J lost 11 bases, and 3 bases stayed unmatched. CDR3 in amino acids: CASSHGTGAQHF. The CDR3 coding sequence is TGTGCCAGCAGCCACGGGACAGGGGCCCAGCATTTT.

The chain has TRBV19 and TRBJ2-1, with a tentative D call TRBD1 (5 bases). CDR3 size: 15 residues. Germline lookup yields CDR1 LNHDA and CDR2 SQIVND (reference sequence). V shed 3 bases and J shed 4 bases, with 13 bases lying between them. CDR3 DNA: TGTGCCAGTAGTATTACGGCAGGGCCATACAATGAGCAGTTCTTC. It specifies CASSITAGPYNEQFF.